Presented here are 29 T cell receptor beta chains from one specimen sequenced in a study of blood T cells in healthy people across ages. The second PCR ran roughly 6 to 11 cycles with a sample-barcoded 5' primer and J-beta primers. TCRdb re-derived calls from the 5' RACE reads in MiXCR, one entry per CDR3 protein. Among fewer than 1,000,000 distinct CDR3 sequences listed, under 45% were seen once. Source material: blood. All receptors come from a man in his 60s in good health.

This clonotype has just one count. CDR3 region: CASSKPGTGVNSPLHF. The CDR3 coding sequence is TGTGCCAGCAGCAAGCCCGGGACAGGGGTCAATTCACCCCTCCACTTT. This chain connects TRBV14 to TRBJ1-6; the match to TRBD1 covers 10 bases. Trimming at V came to 5 bases and at J to 7 bases, leaving 8 bases not matched to a gene. This CDR3 has 16 residues. Looked up from germline, CDR1 is SGHDN and CDR2 is FVKESK.

In this sample, this clonotype turned up a few times. The rearrangement uses TRBV20-1 and TRBJ2-1, with TRBD2 matching over 8 bases. This CDR3 region has 14 residues. The germline CDR1 and CDR2 sequences are DFQATT and SNEGSKA (reference sequence). J gave up 3 bases and V 6 bases, and 7 bases lay outside the gene matches. As DNA, the CDR3 is TGCAGTGCCACGCCGCGGGGGGTCTACAATGAGCAGTTCTTC. It specifies CSATPRGVYNEQFF.

This clonotype came up a few times. The chain links TRBV7-2 to TRBJ2-4; D remains ambiguous. The CDR3 is made up of 16 amino acids. Germline-derived CDR1 and CDR2 are SGHTA and FQGNSA. Trimming removed 5 bases at V and 2 bases at J, with 16 bases between. CDR3 in amino acids: CASSPVGRSSKNIQYF. For the CDR3, the DNA is TGTGCCAGCAGCCCAGTGGGCAGATCCTCCAAAAACATTCAGTACTTC.

This clonotype was recorded a few times. This chain links TRBV10-3 with TRBJ1-2; D remains ambiguous. The CDR3 totals 15 residues. Trimming took off 0 bases at V and 0 bases at J, with 8 bases between the two ends. Germline V gene sequence: CDR1 ENHRY, CDR2 SYGVKD. The CDR3 here is CAISESRAANYGYTF. The CDR3 coding sequence is TGTGCCATCAGTGAGTCTCGGGCAGCTAACTATGGCTACACCTTC.

The V gene is TRBV14, the J gene TRBJ2-7; 7 bases line up with TRBD2. The CDR3 sequence is 16 residues long. The V segment lost 2 bases and the J segment 5 bases; nucleotides outside the gene matches: 12. CDR1 and CDR2 from the germline V gene are SGHDN and FVKESK. CDR3 coding DNA: TGTGCCAGCAGCCAAAGCCGGGACTACATCAAGAACGAGCAGTACTTC. This encodes CASSQSRDYIKNEQYF.

The chain carries TRBV20-1 and TRBJ2-7; D call uncertain. Germline CDR1 reads DFQATT; CDR2 reads SNEGSKA (reference sequence). The length of the CDR3 is 13 residues. Trimming removed 3 bases from V and 0 bases from J, with 9 bases in between. This CDR3 reads CSARGWNSYEQYF. CDR3 nucleotide sequence: TGCAGTGCTAGGGGCTGGAACTCCTACGAGCAGTACTTC.

The gene calls are TRBV6-2 or TRBV6-3 and TRBJ2-3; 9 nucleotides line up with TRBD2. V lost 2 bases to trimming and J lost 2 bases; unmatched junction nucleotides: 5. This CDR3 has 16 amino acids. Germline-derived CDR1 and CDR2 are MNHEY and SVGEGT. CDR3 protein: CASSYKRGEYTDTQYF. DNA for the CDR3: TGTGCCAGCAGTTACAAGCGGGGGGAATACACAGATACGCAGTATTTT.

Worth noting for this clonotype: The junction does not match germline at one end; this may be a read error. V and J are TRBV6-1 and TRBJ2-7; D perhaps matches TRBD2 (5 bases). CDR3 length: 13 amino acids. Germline V gene data show CDR1 as MNHNS and CDR2 as SASEGT. CDR3 region: CASWAGGHSEQYF. As DNA, the CDR3 is TGTGCCAGCTGGGCAGGCGGGCATTCGGAGCAATACTTC.

This clonotype was seen once. V gene TRBV20-1 combines with J gene TRBJ1-4, with 9 bases matching TRBD1. V shed 7 bases and J 3 bases; nucleotides not matched to a gene: 6. The CDR3 totals 14 residues. Per the germline V gene, CDR1 is DFQATT and CDR2 is SNEGSKA (reference sequence). In DNA, the CDR3 is TGCAGTGGACCCGGACAGGGGCCTAATGAAAAACTGTTTTTT. As protein: CSGPGQGPNEKLFF.

The chain joins TRBV5-4 to TRBJ2-1, with D perhaps assigned TRBD1 or TRBD2 (5 bases each). Looked up from germline, CDR1 is SGHNT and CDR2 is YYREEE (reference sequence). Between the trimmed V and J ends, which lost 3 bases and 3 bases, there was a span of 13 bases. The CDR3 is 15 residues long. The chain's CDR3 is CASSWTGTGYNEQFF. The DNA of the CDR3 is TGTGCCAGCAGCTGGACCGGGACGGGCTACAATGAGCAGTTCTTC.

The chain combines TRBV5-1 with TRBJ2-5, with no clear D. The V gene lost 0 bases and the J gene lost 7 bases, with 7 bases spanning the gap. This CDR3 is built from 12 residues. CDR1 SGHRS and CDR2 YFSETQ come from the germline V gene. CDR3 bases: TGCGCCAGCAGCTTGGACAAGGGGACCCAGTACTTC. Translation: CASSLDKGTQYF. The complete variable domain, with remaining parts taken from reference TRBV5-1 and TRBJ2-5, reads KAGVTQTPRYLIKTRGQQVTLSCSPISGHRSVSWYQQTPGQGLQFLFEYFSETQRNKGNFPGRFSGRQFSNSRSEMNVSTLELGDSALYLCASSLDKGTQYFGPGTRLLVL.

In the case of this clonotype: A much larger clone differs from this one at a single base, so this may be a read error. This sequence joins TRBV6-2 or TRBV6-3 and TRBJ2-1; 11 nucleotides line up with TRBD2. With the DNA end fitting TRBJ2-7 better, the J assignment may be wrong. Germline assignment: CDR1 MNHEY and CDR2 SVGEGT. This CDR3 spans 17 amino acids. The CDR3 is CASRFNIEGLADNEQYF. Written as DNA, the CDR3 is TGTGCCAGCAGATTCAATATAGAGGGACTAGCGGACAATGAGCAGTACTTC.

This clonotype has just a few counts. The chain has TRBV7-2 and TRBJ2-1, with D unclear. Looked up from germline, CDR1 is SGHTA and CDR2 is FQGNSA. CDR3 length: 15 amino acids. V was pared by 3 bases and J by 4 bases, with 13 bases between. This chain's CDR3 is CASSFEVQRYNEQFF. The CDR3 DNA is TGTGCCAGCAGCTTTGAGGTCCAAAGATACAATGAGCAGTTCTTC. Full variable domain (missing parts from reference TRBV7-2 and TRBJ2-1): GAGVSQSPSNKVTEKGKDVELRCDPISGHTALYWYRQSLGQGLEFLIYFQGNSAPDKSGLPSDRFSAERTGGSVSTLTIQRTQQEDSAVYLCASSFEVQRYNEQFFGPGTRLTVL.

This chain uses TRBV29-1 with TRBJ2-3; no clear D. Trimming took 6 bases from V and 3 from J, leaving 13 bases between them. Germline V gene data show CDR1 as SQVTM and CDR2 as ANQGSEA. The CDR3 consists of 13 residues. The DNA for the CDR3 is TGCAGCGTCCGACTGGGGTTTACAGATACGCAGTATTTT. Residues: CSVRLGFTDTQYF.

This clonotype is medium-sized within its sample. The chain links TRBV7-9 to TRBJ2-7; a weak D match, TRBD1 (6 bases). The CDR3 totals 14 residues. Trimming pared 5 bases from V and 2 bases from J, leaving 13 bases between. The germline CDR1 and CDR2 sequences are SEHNR and FQNEAQ (reference sequence). CDR3 residues: CASSGGLDPYEQYF. In nucleotides, the CDR3 is TGTGCCAGCAGCGGGGGCCTCGACCCCTACGAGCAGTACTTC.

The V gene is TRBV6-2 or TRBV6-3, the J gene TRBJ2-2; D may match TRBD1 or TRBD2 (5 bases each). The germline V and J ends were trimmed by 7 bases and 6 bases, with 12 bases remaining between them. Germline assignment: CDR1 MNHEY and CDR2 SVGEGT. The CDR3 extends over 13 amino acids. CDR3 sequence reads: CASNRDVAGELFF. The CDR3 DNA reads TGTGCCAGCAATAGGGACGTCGCCGGGGAGCTGTTTTTT.

V is TRBV28 and J is TRBJ1-5; D unresolved. Per germline, CDR1 MDHEN and CDR2 SYDVKM. The CDR3 spans 17 residues. V lost 6 bases to trimming and J lost 0 bases, with 18 bases between them. The CDR3 nucleotides are TGTGCCAGCAGCGAGACCGCCGGGAGAAATAGCAATCAGCCCCAGCATTTT. Translated: CASSETAGRNSNQPQHF.

The sample holds many counts of this clonotype. The J gene is TRBJ2-7, the V gene TRBV20-1; the D gene is possibly TRBD2 (5 bases). This CDR3 spans 13 amino acids. Trimming took off 0 bases at V and 3 bases at J, with 9 bases between the two ends. Germline V gene data show CDR1 as DFQATT and CDR2 as SNEGSKA (reference sequence). The CDR3 here is CSARDTEVYEQYF. CDR3 coding DNA: TGCAGTGCTAGAGATACGGAGGTCTACGAGCAGTACTTC.

This clonotype was seen a single time. The rearrangement uses TRBV24-1 and TRBJ2-1; TRBD2 is a possible D gene (6 bases). The germline V and J ends were trimmed by 1 base and 8 bases, with 11 bases remaining between them. Germline V gives CDR1 KGHDR, CDR2 SFDVKD. This CDR3 spans 14 amino acids. The CDR3 loop reads CATSDLRGGDEQFF. The DNA of the CDR3 is TGTGCCACCAGTGATTTAAGGGGAGGCGATGAGCAGTTCTTC.

This clonotype was found a few times. The gene calls are TRBV7-2 and TRBJ2-1; TRBD1 matches at 12 bases. V lost 1 base, J lost 0 bases, and 7 bases stayed unmatched. Germline V gene lookup returns CDR1 SGHTA and CDR2 FQGNSA. This CDR3 region has 19 residues. CDR3 protein: CASSLVGTGGPSSYNEQFF. The CDR3 region has the DNA TGTGCCAGCAGCTTAGTCGGGACAGGGGGCCCAAGCTCCTACAATGAGCAGTTCTTC.

The genes are TRBV7-9 and TRBJ2-4; D not resolved. The J call is in doubt because the DNA end fits TRBJ2-7 better. Germline CDR1 is SEHNR and CDR2 is FQNEAQ (reference sequence). This CDR3 comprises 13 residues. The chain's CDR3 is CASSLGLWREQYF. The CDR3 bases are TGTGCCAGCAGCTTAGGGCTCTGGCGCGAGCAGTACTTC.

The rearrangement joins TRBV6-7 to TRBJ2-7; 8 nucleotides agree with TRBD2. TRBV6-7 carries the ORF label, with uncertain function. The V gene end was trimmed by 2 bases and the J gene end by 2 bases; junction bases not matched to a gene: 14. This CDR3 has 18 residues. CDR3 coding DNA: TGTGCCAGCAGTTACACAGAGCCTAGCAGCGGGGGACCCTACGAGCAGTACTTC. Its translation is CASSYTEPSSGGPYEQYF.

This clonotype was seen a few times. The gene calls are TRBV11-2 and TRBJ1-6, with D uncertain. The V end was cut by 3 bases, the J end by 7 bases, with 16 bases between. The germline V gene encodes CDR1 SGHAT and CDR2 FQNNGV. The CDR3 spans 16 residues. The chain's CDR3 is CASSFGSRRTNSPLHF. The DNA of the CDR3 is TGTGCCAGCAGCTTCGGCTCCCGGAGGACGAATTCACCCCTCCACTTT.

In its sample, this clonotype was seen a few times. The chain has TRBV7-2 and TRBJ2-7; D remains unclear. Deletions cut 5 bases from V and 2 bases from J, with 13 bases between. The CDR3 consists of 14 residues. The germline CDR1 and CDR2 sequences are SGHTA and FQGNSA. The CDR3 sequence is CASSPHGSAYEQYF. The CDR3 DNA reads as TGTGCCAGCAGCCCTCATGGAAGTGCCTACGAGCAGTACTTC.

This clonotype appeared a few times. The CDR3 here is CASSWDTGRQETQYF. DNA for the CDR3: TGTGCCAGCAGCTGGGACACTGGCCGACAAGAGACCCAGTACTTC. This rearrangement joins TRBV7-6 to TRBJ2-5; perhaps TRBD1 as D (6 bases). Trimming took 4 bases from V and 2 from J, leaving 14 bases between them. Germline CDR1 and CDR2: SGHVS and FNYEAQ. This CDR3 spans 15 amino acids. Full variable domain (remainder filled in from reference TRBV7-6 and TRBJ2-5): GAGVSQSPRYKVTKRGQDVALRCDPISGHVSLYWYRQALGQGPEFLTYFNYEAQQDKSGLPNDRFSAERPEGSISTLTIQRTEQRDSAMYRCASSWDTGRQETQYFGPGTRLLVL.

This clonotype was picked up many times. This rearrangement joins TRBV29-1 to TRBJ1-5; 8 bases are shared with TRBD1. This CDR3 contains 14 residues. The germline CDR1 and CDR2 sequences are SQVTM and ANQGSEA. J was trimmed by 3 bases and V by 6 bases; bases with no gene match: 7. The CDR3 is CSVRTGPFNQPQHF. The CDR3 DNA is TGCAGCGTCCGGACAGGGCCGTTCAATCAGCCCCAGCATTTT.

The chain links TRBV5-5 to TRBJ2-1, with 8 bases identical to TRBD2. Unmatched junction bases numbered 13, after V lost 4 bases and J lost 7 bases. Germline-derived CDR1 and CDR2 are SGHKS and YYEKEE (reference sequence). The length of the CDR3 is 16 residues. In DNA, the CDR3 is TGTGCCAGCAGCGTGGCCGGGACTAGGTCCATAAATGAGCAGTTCTTC. Translation: CASSVAGTRSINEQFF. Looking up the rest from reference TRBV5-5 and TRBJ2-1 gives the full variable domain: DAGVTQSPTHLIKTRGQQVTLRCSPISGHKSVSWYQQVLGQGPQFIFQYYEKEERGRGNFPDRFSARQFPNYSSELNVNALLLGDSALYLCASSVAGTRSINEQFFGPGTRLTVL.

Points on this clonotype: A junction end diverges from the germline sequence, so it may reflect a read error. The chain links TRBV3-1 to TRBJ2-5, with D tentatively TRBD1 (5 bases). Germline loops: CDR1 LGHDT, CDR2 YNNKEL (reference sequence). The length of the CDR3 is 12 residues. The CDR3 loop is CASSQVPRDQYF. CDR3 nucleotides: TGTGCCAGTAGCCAGGTTCCCAGGGACCAGTACTTC.

A note on this clonotype: A read error may account for a junction end that differs from germline. The rearrangement joins TRBV9 to TRBJ2-7; D is unclear. The DNA matches TRBJ2-4 better at its end, which makes the J call doubtful. Germline V gene lookup returns CDR1 SGDLS and CDR2 YYNGEE. The CDR3 extends over 15 amino acids. CDR3 coding DNA: TGTGCCAGCAGGGGTCGGACCGTAGCCAGAAACATTCAGTACTTC. Translated: CASRGRTVARNIQYF.